This T cell receptor (beta chain) was captured by sequencing in a study of blood T cell repertoires in COVID-19 (dated by TCRdb to the early 2020s). In terms of the full investigation: Samples covering the acute and convalescent phases of COVID-19 were provided by collaborators in the United States, Italy and Spain. The material from the prospective study consisted of cDNA or gDNA derived from T cells, B-cell-depleted T cells, or PBMCs. The dataset comprised deeply sampled blood TCRbeta repertoires from subjects exposed to, actively infected with, or recovered from COVID-19. The repertoires were released in a freely available public database meant as a resource for research on the immune response to SARS-CoV-2. Samples were obtained from the ongoing ImmuneRACE study (first 160 participants) and from 1,254 subjects provided by 6 global collaborators. Nearly every sample came with metadata listing a de-identified subject ID, COVID-19 status, age in years and sex. Where HLA class I and class II types were available, the types were taken from metadata supplied by the sample provider, not from assay-based typing.

TCRbeta CDR3 regions were amplified from genomic DNA by means of the immunoSEQ Assay, a bias-controlled multiplex PCR. Per the authors' processing: The number of nucleated cells in each sample was estimated from the amplification of reference gene primers within the assay. Sequence reads were collapsed and filtered to measure the absolute abundance of every unique TCRbeta CDR3 rearrangement. For each sample, productive Simpson clonality was calculated by taking the square root of Simpson's diversity index across productive rearrangements. Here the immuneACCESS table is served through TCRdb, limited to in-frame sequences with V and J called. Missing clones are a known gap in these copies; in checked studies unresolved V genes cover under half, and the rest lacks a known reason. The V and J calls and the clone size are those of that table, but D and trimming were determined from the DNA. Across this sample there are 200,000 to 250,000 clones, with 80% to 90% seen only once. The ten largest clonotypes hold 3.5% to 4.5% of the sample.

From the cysteine up to the phenylalanine, the CDR3 has a length of 14 residues. The entry retains the CDR3 DNA only, 42 bases that are in frame from base 1. Per the germline V gene, SGHTS is the CDR1 and YDEGEE is the CDR2. The germline V end is reduced by 4 bases and the J end by 3 bases; junction bases left unmatched: 6. In regard to this clone: This receptor's antigen is unknown. Base-call qualities are not available, and no considerably larger clone is one nucleotide away.

The paper's findings and limits, for the study overall: The amount of clinical and demographic metadata varied by source and participant and was provided uncurated.

Participants in the prospective study were aged roughly 18 to 100 years, lived in about two dozen United States geographic areas, and enrolled through a virtual design. In the prospective study, cohorts were assigned on the basis of participant-reported clinical history obtained from a screening survey and a study questionnaire. Each participant in the prospective study had whole blood, serum and a nasopharyngeal or oropharyngeal swab collected by mobile phlebotomists. Additional blood draws and questionnaires over an approximately 2-month period could optionally be provided by prospective study participants. Blood samples from the prospective study were shipped frozen or at room temperature prior to DNA extraction.

This TCR was recovered from a woman aged 40 to 50 with acute COVID-19. Recombination joined TRBV5-8 with TRBJ2-7, with 8 bases in between that match TRBD2. Sequencing was done on a sample of PBMCs or T cells enriched from blood (not recorded which). The DNA is as follows: TGTGCCAGCAGCCCCGGGGGGGGGAGCTACGAGCAGTACTTC. It is translated as CASSPGGGSYEQYF.